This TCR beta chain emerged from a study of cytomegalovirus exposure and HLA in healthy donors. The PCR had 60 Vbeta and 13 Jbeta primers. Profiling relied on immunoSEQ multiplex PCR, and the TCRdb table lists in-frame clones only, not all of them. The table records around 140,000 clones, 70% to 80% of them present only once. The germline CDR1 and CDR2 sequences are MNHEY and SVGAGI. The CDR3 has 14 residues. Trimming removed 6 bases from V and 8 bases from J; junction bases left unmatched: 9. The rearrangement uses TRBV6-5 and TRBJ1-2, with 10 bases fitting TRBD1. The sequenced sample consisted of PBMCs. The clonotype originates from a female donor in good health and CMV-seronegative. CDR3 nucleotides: TGTGCCAGCAGCCCGACAGGGGGCGCGAAAGGCTACACCTTC. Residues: CASSPTGGAKGYTF.